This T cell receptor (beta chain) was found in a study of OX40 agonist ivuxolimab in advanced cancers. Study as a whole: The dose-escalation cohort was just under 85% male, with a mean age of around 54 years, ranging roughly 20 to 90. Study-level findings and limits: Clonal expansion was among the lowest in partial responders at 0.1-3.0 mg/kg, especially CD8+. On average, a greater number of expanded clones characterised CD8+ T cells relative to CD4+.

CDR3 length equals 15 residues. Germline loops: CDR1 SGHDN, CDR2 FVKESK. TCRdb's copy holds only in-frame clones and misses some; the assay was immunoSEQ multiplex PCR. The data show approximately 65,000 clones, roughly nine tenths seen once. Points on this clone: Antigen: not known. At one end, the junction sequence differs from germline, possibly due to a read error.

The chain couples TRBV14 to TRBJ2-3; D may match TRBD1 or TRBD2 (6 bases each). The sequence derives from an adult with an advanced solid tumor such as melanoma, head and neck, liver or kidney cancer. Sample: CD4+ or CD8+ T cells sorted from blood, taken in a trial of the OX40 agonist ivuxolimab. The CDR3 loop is CASTQGGGRADTQYF. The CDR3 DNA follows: TGTGCCAGCACCCAAGGTGGGGGGCGGGCAGATACGCAGTATTTT.